This T cell receptor (beta chain) comes out of a study of blood T cells in healthy people across ages. PCR was performed a second time for roughly 7 to 11 cycles using a sample-barcoded 5' primer and a J-beta primer mix. Each CDR3 protein is one row after TCRdb ran MiXCR on the 5' RACE reads. The repertoire holds about 1.4 million distinct CDR3 sequences, almost 60% seen once, with more than 6% in the top ten. This CDR3 comprises 14 residues. The V and J ends lost 10 bases and 4 bases, in that order; junction bases with no gene match: 6. Donors gave around 9.3 milliliters of peripheral blood apiece. V gene TRBV12-3 or TRBV12-4 combines with J gene TRBJ2-3, with TRBD2 matching over 12 bases. Sequenced: blood. The clonotype comes from a man between 18 and 29 years old in good health. The CDR3 sequence is CATKTSGSPDTQYF. The CDR3 DNA sequence: TGTGCCACTAAGACTAGCGGGAGCCCAGATACGCAGTATTTT.